Each of the 18 T cell receptor beta chains below was sequenced from the same sample in a study of vaccination effects on CD4 cells after COVID-19. Produced via immunoSEQ multiplex PCR; TCRdb's table is partial and in-frame only. The sample shows around 30,000 clones, around four fifths of them seen only once. Expansion with viral peptide pools was applied to antigen-specific CD4+ T cells by the ViraFEST assay prior to sequencing. The culture ran for 10 to 11 days, and then CD4+ T cells were isolated. Each person got two doses of an mRNA SARS-CoV-2 vaccine, BNT162b2 or mRNA-1273. These receptors lack a known antigen. The starting material was CD4+ T cells from PBMCs cultured with HCoV-NL63 spike peptides, obtained after COVID-19 vaccination. These receptors were collected from a human donor who received a COVID-19 vaccine.

The rearrangement links TRBV3-1 (or the pseudogene TRBV3-2) to TRBJ1-4; no clear D. This CDR3 is 18 amino acids long. Germline CDR1 is LGHDT and CDR2 is YNNKEL (reference sequence). V lost 0 bases, J lost 0 bases, and 14 bases lay in between. CDR3 region: CASSQESSYMATNEKLFF. CDR3 nucleotides: TGTGCCAGCAGCCAAGAGTCCAGCTACATGGCAACTAATGAAAAACTGTTTTTT.

The chain couples TRBV10-2 to TRBJ2-5, with 11 bases fitting TRBD1. With 7 bases clipped from V and 2 bases from J, the junction kept 15 bases outside the gene matches. Germline-derived CDR1 and CDR2 are WSHSY and SAAADI. This CDR3 spans 18 amino acids. In nucleotides, the CDR3 is TGCGCCAGCAACCCCTCTTTCGGGACAGGGGGTTTACAAGAGACCCAGTACTTC. Translated, it gives CASNPSFGTGGLQETQYF.

CDR3 in amino acids: CASSSRRGGVEDTQYF. The CDR3 DNA reads as TGTGCCAGCAGCTCAAGGAGAGGGGGGGTGGAGGATACGCAGTATTTT. The rearrangement joins TRBV21-1 to TRBJ2-3; TRBD2, the table's D call, lacks a check against the DNA. TRBV21-1 is listed as a pseudogene. The CDR3 totals 16 residues.

In this sample, this clone turned up once. This rearrangement joins TRBV2 to TRBJ2-1; 10 bases map to TRBD2. The V segment lost 2 bases and the J segment 4 bases; nucleotides outside the gene matches: 2. This CDR3 has 15 residues. Germline V gene data show CDR1 as SNHLY and CDR2 as FYNNEI. CDR3 sequence reads: CASSETSGNYNEQFF. The CDR3 DNA sequence: TGTGCCAGCAGTGAAACTAGCGGGAATTACAATGAGCAGTTCTTC. The variable domain in full, with the rest retrieved from reference TRBV2 and TRBJ2-1, is EPEVTQTPSHQVTQMGQEVILRCVPISNHLYFYWYRQILGQKVEFLVSFYNNEISEKSEIFDDQFSVERPDGSNFTLKIRSTKLEDSAMYFCASSETSGNYNEQFFGPGTRLTVL.

The chain carries TRBV3-1 (or the pseudogene TRBV3-2) and TRBJ2-7; D is perhaps TRBD2 (6 bases). This CDR3 has 14 residues. Germline values: CDR1 LGHDT, CDR2 YNNKEL (reference sequence). V lost 4 bases to trimming and J lost 3 bases, with 13 bases between them. CDR3 DNA sequence: TGTGCCAGCAGCCCGGGCGGGGCGGACTACGAGCAGTACTTC. It specifies CASSPGGADYEQYF.

CDR3 residues: CASSLEGVTGNTIYF. The CDR3 bases are TGTGCCAGCAGCTTAGAGGGGGTGACTGGAAACACCATATATTTT. The chain couples TRBV7-8 to TRBJ1-3, with D maybe TRBD1 (6 bases). The V gene lost 1 base and the J gene lost 2 bases, with 9 bases spanning the gap. This CDR3 is 15 amino acids long. Germline V gene data show CDR1 as SGHVS and CDR2 as FQNEAQ.

The table lists this clone with a count of one. The chain uses TRBV6-4 and TRBJ1-2; D not resolved. Deletions cut 4 bases from V and 2 bases from J, with 11 bases between. Germline V gene lookup returns CDR1 MRHNA and CDR2 SNTAGT. This CDR3 has 14 residues. The CDR3 DNA reads TGTGCCAGCAGTGCACATGTTCAAAACTATGGCTACACCTTC. Its protein product is CASSAHVQNYGYTF.

Here the CDR3 reads CASSYGRGVGNTIYF. The CDR3 region has the DNA TGTGCCAGCAGTTACGGCAGGGGAGTTGGAAACACCATATATTTT. This chain links TRBV6-5 with TRBJ1-3, with D maybe TRBD1 (6 bases). Trimming cost V 2 bases and J 3 bases, with 11 bases left between them. The CDR3 consists of 15 residues. Germline-derived CDR1 and CDR2 are MNHEY and SVGAGI.

The V gene is TRBV5-4, the J gene TRBJ2-1; the match to TRBD2 covers 12 bases. The CDR3 covers 18 residues. Germline loops: CDR1 SGHNT, CDR2 YYREEE (reference sequence). Trimming at V came to 0 bases and at J to 10 bases, leaving 14 bases not matched to a gene. The CDR3 sequence: CASSLVLAGGRRLKEQFF. The CDR3 DNA follows: TGTGCCAGCAGCTTGGTGCTAGCGGGGGGGCGGAGATTGAAGGAGCAGTTCTTC.

The gene calls are TRBV7-6 and TRBJ1-6; perhaps TRBD1 as D (5 bases). The V gene lost 5 bases and the J gene lost 10 bases, with 9 bases spanning the gap. This CDR3 is built from 12 residues. Per the germline V gene, CDR1 is SGHVS and CDR2 is FNYEAQ. CDR3 in DNA: TGTGCCAGCAGCGACACAGGCTCACCCCTCCACTTT. Translation gives CASSDTGSPLHF.

This clone was detected only a few times. The rearrangement uses TRBV5-4 and TRBJ2-7, with 11 bases aligning to TRBD1. J was trimmed by 4 bases and V by 3 bases; bases with no gene match: 9. CDR1 is SGHNT and CDR2 is YYREEE in the germline V gene (reference sequence). There are 16 residues in the CDR3. The CDR3 DNA reads TGTGCCAGCAGCTCCGGGACAGGGGGAGTATCGTACGAGCAGTACTTC. Translating it yields CASSSGTGGVSYEQYF.

V gene TRBV5-1 combines with J gene TRBJ2-3; the D gene is possibly TRBD2 (5 bases). The CDR3 is 15 amino acids. Trimming took 5 bases from V and 2 from J, leaving 15 bases between them. Germline-derived CDR1 and CDR2 are SGHRS and YFSETQ. The CDR3 reads CASRLTSQFTDTQYF. The CDR3 coding sequence is TGCGCCAGCAGGCTAACTAGTCAGTTCACAGATACGCAGTATTTT.

Within the sample, this clone is large. The chain combines TRBV10-3 with TRBJ1-5; D may be TRBD1 (6 bases). Trimming left V 6 bases short and J 7 bases short, with 19 bases between. Germline V lookup: CDR1 ENHRY, CDR2 SYGVKD. CDR3 size: 15 residues. The CDR3 coding sequence is TGTGCCATCAGACAGGGCCTTGAGGGGAACCAGCCCCAGCATTTT. Translation gives CAIRQGLEGNQPQHF.

The chain combines TRBV19 with TRBJ1-1; D remains ambiguous. The V gene lost 5 bases and the J gene lost 1 base, with 11 bases spanning the gap. There are 14 residues in the CDR3. From germline, CDR1 is LNHDA and CDR2 SQIVND (reference sequence). In DNA form, the CDR3 reads TGTGCCAGTAGTGCGTACTTTCAGAACACTGAAGCTTTCTTT. Protein sequence: CASSAYFQNTEAFF. Full variable domain (missing parts from reference TRBV19 and TRBJ1-1): DGGITQSPKYLFRKEGQNVTLSCEQNLNHDAMYWYRQDPGQGLRLIYYSQIVNDFQKGDIAEGYSVSREKKESFPLTVTSAQKNPTAFYLCASSAYFQNTEAFFGQGTRLTVV.

The chain links TRBV19 to TRBJ1-1; D unresolved. CDR1 and CDR2 (germline): LNHDA, SQIVND (reference sequence). This CDR3 is built from 14 residues. The V end was cut by 5 bases, the J end by 7 bases, with 17 bases between. CDR3 sequence reads: CASSGLALWGEAFF. CDR3 DNA sequence: TGTGCCAGTAGTGGTCTGGCGCTTTGGGGTGAAGCTTTCTTT.

V and J are TRBV7-8 and TRBJ2-1; a weak D match, TRBD2 (6 bases). This CDR3 has 15 amino acids. The V end lost 7 bases, the J end lost 7 bases, and 20 bases lay between the germline ends. Germline CDR1 SGHVS, CDR2 FQNEAQ. The CDR3 DNA sequence: TGTGCCAGCACTGATGGTGGGAGGACTTGGAATGAGCAGTTCTTC. Translation gives CASTDGGRTWNEQFF.

The CDR3, as DNA: TGTGCCAGCAGTGAAGCGGGGGGGGCGAAAGGCTACACCTTC. Amino acids: CASSEAGGAKGYTF. The genes are TRBV6-1 and TRBJ1-2, with a tentative D call TRBD1 (6 bases). The CDR3 spans 14 residues. Deletions cut 0 bases from V and 8 bases from J, with 13 bases between. From germline, CDR1 is MNHNS and CDR2 SASEGT.

The gene calls are TRBV3-1 (or the pseudogene TRBV3-2) and TRBJ1-5, with unresolved D. Germline assignment: CDR1 LGHDT and CDR2 YNNKEL (reference sequence). The CDR3 contains 13 residues. Trimming took 1 base from V and 0 from J, leaving 1 base between them. CDR3 in DNA: TGTGCCAGCAGCCAAGCTAGCAATCAGCCCCAGCATTTT. Its translation is CASSQASNQPQHF.